The entry that follows covers one TCR beta chain sequence. Its recognized antigen is unknown. No base-level quality is on record; no much larger clone is a single base apart. TCRbeta CDR3 regions were amplified from genomic DNA using the immunoSEQ Assay, a bias-controlled multiplex PCR. On the study's bioinformatics: The number of nucleated cells in each sample was estimated from the amplification of reference gene primers within the assay. To quantify the absolute abundance of each unique TCRbeta CDR3 rearrangement, sequence reads were collapsed and filtered. For each sample, productive Simpson clonality was calculated as the square root of Simpson's diversity index over productive rearrangements. In its TCRdb copy, this immuneACCESS table keeps in-frame sequences only and misses some clones. Where compared with another copy, unresolved V genes explain less than half of these, and the others have no known cause. The D gene and trimming were derived from the DNA, and the V and J assignments and clone size from that table. The sample has 180,000 or so clones on record, roughly 86% of them singletons. Jointly, the top ten make up 7% of the sample.

This entry is derived from a study of blood T cell repertoires in COVID-19 (dated by TCRdb to about 2020). About the study as a whole: Samples covering the acute and convalescent phases of COVID-19 were provided by collaborators in the United States, Italy and Spain. The material from the prospective study consisted of cDNA or gDNA derived from T cells, B-cell-depleted T cells, or PBMCs. The dataset comprised deeply sampled blood TCRbeta repertoires from subjects exposed to, actively infected with, or recovered from COVID-19. The repertoires were made available in a free public database intended to serve as a resource for research on the immune response to SARS-CoV-2. The samples were drawn from two sources: the first 160 participants of the ongoing ImmuneRACE study, and some 1,300 subjects contributed by 6 global collaborators. A de-identified subject ID, COVID-19 status, age in years and sex were almost always included in the sample metadata. Where available, HLA class I and class II types were taken from metadata supplied by the sample provider and were not determined by assay-based typing.

Each collaborating institution followed its own protocols to collect whole blood in K2EDTA tubes. For TCRbeta analysis, collaborators shipped samples as frozen whole blood, isolated PBMCs, or DNA extracted from either of those sample types. Study-level results and caveats: Clinical and demographic metadata were provided uncurated, with the amount varying by source and participant.

The sample taken for sequencing was peripheral blood. The sequence came from a woman at least 80 years old in a cohort sampled during active or convalescent COVID-19.

The nucleotides are TGTGCCATCAGCCCGGACCCGGGGAAGTCACCCCTCCACTTT. This encodes CAISPDPGKSPLHF. Rearrangement joined TRBV10-3 to TRBJ1-6, with the D gene not confidently named. From its cysteine to its phenylalanine, the CDR3 spans 14 amino acids. The kept DNA is CDR3 alone, 42 bases in frame from the first base. The junction carries 16 bases between V and J, which are trimmed by 6 bases and 10 bases respectively. Looking up the germline V gene yields CDR1 ENHRY and CDR2 SYGVKD.